This T cell receptor beta chain originates from a study of CD8 T cells in ankylosing spondylitis. With regard to this clonotype: Being one base from a much bigger clone, this may be a read error.

The germline gives CDR1 DFQATT, CDR2 SNEGSKA (reference sequence). CDR3 length: 15 residues. MiXCR, run by TCRdb on the 5' RACE reads, gives a single entry per CDR3 protein. The repertoire holds 200,000 to 250,000 distinct CDR3 sequences, around 24% seen once, with less than 8.5% in the top ten. This receptor was taken from a male donor with ankylosing spondylitis or in good health (not recorded which). What was sequenced was blood, either unsorted or a sorted T cell fraction (not recorded which). V and J are TRBV20-1 and TRBJ2-1; 9 bases are shared with TRBD2. The CDR3 DNA reads TGCAGTGCTAGGCCCTTAGCGGGAGCTTACAGTGAGCAGTTCTTC. Protein sequence: CSARPLAGAYSEQFF.